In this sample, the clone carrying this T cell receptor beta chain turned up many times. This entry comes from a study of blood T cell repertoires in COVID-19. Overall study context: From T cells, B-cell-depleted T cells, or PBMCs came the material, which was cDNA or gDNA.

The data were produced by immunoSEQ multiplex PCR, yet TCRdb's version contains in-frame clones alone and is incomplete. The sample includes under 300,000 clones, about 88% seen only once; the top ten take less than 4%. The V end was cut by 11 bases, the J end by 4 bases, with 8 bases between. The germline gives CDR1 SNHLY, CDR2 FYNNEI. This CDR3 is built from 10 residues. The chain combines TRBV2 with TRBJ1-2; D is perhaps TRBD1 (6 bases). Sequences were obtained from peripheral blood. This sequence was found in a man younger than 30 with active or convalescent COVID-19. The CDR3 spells CAWGLYGYTF. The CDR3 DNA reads TGTGCCTGGGGGCTCTATGGCTACACCTTC.